This TCR beta chain was captured in a study of T cell responses to AZD1222 COVID-19 vaccine. Second-dose intervals near 4 or 12 weeks were combined. Study conclusions and caveats: Baseline seropositives among AZD1222 recipients totaled only 6 or 7. In a largely white British group with more females than males, clonal diversity was possibly underestimated. Spike-wide coverage was observed for vaccine-associated CD4 TCRs, with dominant responses at 160-218 and 743-854.

TCRdb keeps only in-frame clones here, not all; method: immunoSEQ multiplex PCR. The sample has around 150,000 clones, around nine tenths seen once. As concerns this clone: Antigen: not known.

V was cut by 0 bases and J by 6 bases, with 12 bases left in between. The CDR3 is 14 residues long. Germline V lookup: CDR1 SGHRS, CDR2 YFSETQ. The sequence was collected from an adult who received the AZD1222 COVID-19 vaccine. The chain joins TRBV5-1 to TRBJ1-2; tentative D call: TRBD1 (6 bases). Material: peripheral blood, obtained 28 days after the second AZD1222 dose. The CDR3 loop reads CASSLVQGRNGYTF. The CDR3 DNA sequence: TGCGCCAGCAGCTTGGTACAGGGAAGGAATGGCTACACCTTC.